A selection of T cell receptor beta chains follows, all from one sample in a study of blood T cell repertoires in COVID-19. This table comes from immunoSEQ multiplex PCR, and its TCRdb copy is limited to in-frame clones, with some not included. The repertoire holds about 220,000 clones, with about 80% as singletons. The sample comprised peripheral blood. Receptor source: a woman aged 25 to 39 who had recovered from COVID-19. Each CDR3 is given with its conserved first and last residue. The order of the fields is J gene, V gene, D gene, clone size, CDR3 DNA, CDR3 protein. The D gene is left open where the match is weak. Expanded clones are given a class, and other clones once, few, many or no size at all.

J: TRBJ2-2; V: TRBV5-6; D: TRBD2; size: .; DNA: TGTGCCAGCAGCTTGCTGGCGGGAGGGGGTACCGGGGAGCTGTTTTTT; CDR3: CASSLLAGGGTGELFF
J: TRBJ2-2; V: TRBV11-2; D: TRBD2; size: .; DNA: TGTGCCAGCAGCTCACTAGCGGGAGAGGGCACCGGGGAGCTGTTTTTT; CDR3: CASSSLAGEGTGELFF
J: TRBJ2-1; V: TRBV6-5; D: .; size: .; DNA: TGTGCCAGCGCTCCCGGGACACGTTACTACAATGAGCAGTTCTTC; CDR3: CASAPGTRYYNEQFF
J: TRBJ2-6; V: TRBV19; D: .; size: .; DNA: TGTGCCAGTAGTATAGCGGGTCTTAGCTCTGGGGCCAACGTCCTGACTTTC; CDR3: CASSIAGLSSGANVLTF
J: TRBJ1-4; V: TRBV28; D: .; size: .; DNA: TGTGCCAGCCTAGGAACAGGGCCTAATGAAAAACTGTTTTTT; CDR3: CASLGTGPNEKLFF
J: TRBJ1-1; V: TRBV4-2; D: .; size: .; DNA: TGTGCCAGCAGCCAAGTATCCAGGGCGAACACTGAAGCTTTCTTT; CDR3: CASSQVSRANTEAFF
J: TRBJ2-2; V: TRBV5-4; D: TRBD1; size: .; DNA: TGTGCCAGCAGCGCACCCGGGACAGTGAACACCGGGGAGCTGTTTTTT; CDR3: CASSAPGTVNTGELFF
J: TRBJ2-7; V: TRBV27; D: TRBD1; size: .; DNA: TGTGCCAGCAGTATACAGGGGGCCCTTTTCTTC; CDR3: CASSIQGALFF
J: TRBJ2-6; V: TRBV5-4; D: .; size: .; DNA: TGTGCCAGCAGCTTTCTCGTTGGTGGGGCAGGGTACTCTGGGGCCAACGTCCTGACTTTC; CDR3: CASSFLVGGAGYSGANVLTF
J: TRBJ1-1; V: TRBV7-3; D: .; size: .; DNA: TGTGCCAGCAGCTTAATGGGCGACACTGAAGCTTTCTTT; CDR3: CASSLMGDTEAFF
J: TRBJ2-5; V: TRBV10-2; D: .; size: .; DNA: TGCGCCTCCTCCGGGGGAGAGACCCAGTACTTC; CDR3: CASSGGETQYF
J: TRBJ1-3; V: TRBV5-1; D: TRBD1; size: .; DNA: TGCGCCAGCAGCGGAGGGGGCACTGGAAACACCATATATTTT; CDR3: CASSGGGTGNTIYF
J: TRBJ1-2; V: TRBV28; D: .; size: .; DNA: TGTGCCAGCAAAGAGGTGGGAGCGTACGGCTACACCTTC; CDR3: CASKEVGAYGYTF
J: TRBJ2-7; V: TRBV7-9; D: .; size: .; DNA: TGTGCCAGCAGCTCCACGACACTGACCTACGAGCAGTACTTC; CDR3: CASSSTTLTYEQYF
J: TRBJ2-5; V: TRBV5-5; D: .; size: .; DNA: TGTGCCAGCGGAGATGGGTACCAAGAGACCCAGTACTTC; CDR3: CASGDGYQETQYF
J: TRBJ1-2; V: TRBV20-1; D: .; size: .; DNA: TGCAGTGCTAGTTCAGGGGACACCTTCTATGGCTACACCTTC; CDR3: CSASSGDTFYGYTF
J: TRBJ2-7; V: TRBV29-1; D: .; size: few; DNA: TGCAGCGTTCTGTCCAGGGCCTACGAGCAGTACTTC; CDR3: CSVLSRAYEQYF
J: TRBJ2-1; V: TRBV7-9; D: .; size: .; DNA: TGTGCCAGCAGCTTCCTAACCCTGTCCTACAATGAGCAGTTCTTC; CDR3: CASSFLTLSYNEQFF
J: TRBJ2-7; V: TRBV11-2; D: TRBD2; size: .; DNA: TGTGCCAGCAGCTTCGGACTAGCGGTATACGAGCAGTACTTC; CDR3: CASSFGLAVYEQYF
J: TRBJ2-3; V: TRBV7-3; D: TRBD1; size: .; DNA: TGTGCCAGCAGCCCCGACAGGGCCACAGATACGCAGTATTTT; CDR3: CASSPDRATDTQYF
J: TRBJ2-1; V: TRBV15; D: .; size: .; DNA: TGTGCCACCAGCAGATATGGTTCCGGGTCATACAATGAGCAGTTCTTC; CDR3: CATSRYGSGSYNEQFF
J: TRBJ2-5; V: TRBV5-1; D: TRBD1; size: .; DNA: TGCGCCAGCAGCTTGGCCACAGGGGCGGGAGAGACCCAGTACTTC; CDR3: CASSLATGAGETQYF
J: TRBJ2-7; V: TRBV4-1; D: TRBD1; size: .; DNA: TGCGCCAGCAGCCAAGGACAGGGGGACTCCTACGAGCAGTACTTC; CDR3: CASSQGQGDSYEQYF
J: TRBJ2-3; V: TRBV28; D: TRBD2; size: .; DNA: TGTGCCAGCAGCCTCCGACCCATTAGTGGCGGGAGGGTAGCAGATACGCAGTATTTT; CDR3: CASSLRPISGGRVADTQYF
J: TRBJ1-6; V: TRBV2; D: .; size: .; DNA: TGTGCCAGCAGCGTACAGGGTCGAGGAAATTCACCCCTCCACTTT; CDR3: CASSVQGRGNSPLHF
J: TRBJ2-2; V: TRBV7-2; D: TRBD1; size: .; DNA: TGTGCCAGCAGCCGGGACAGGGGCGCCGGGGAGCTGTTTTTT; CDR3: CASSRDRGAGELFF
J: TRBJ2-5; V: TRBV11-2; D: .; size: .; DNA: TGTGCCTCAGAACAGGGTTGGGAGACCCAGTACTTC; CDR3: CASEQGWETQYF
J: TRBJ2-5; V: TRBV9; D: .; size: .; DNA: TGTGCCAGCAGCCAACGGATGGAGGGGACCCAGTACTTC; CDR3: CASSQRMEGTQYF
J: TRBJ2-3; V: TRBV25-1; D: TRBD2; size: .; DNA: TGTGCCAGCACCCCCGGGACTAGCGGACGCACAGATACGCAGTATTTT; CDR3: CASTPGTSGRTDTQYF
J: TRBJ1-6; V: TRBV28; D: .; size: .; DNA: TGTGCCAGCATTACGGGCCAGGGCCCTACTTCACCCCTCCACTTT; CDR3: CASITGQGPTSPLHF
J: TRBJ2-1; V: TRBV7-9; D: TRBD2; size: .; DNA: TGTGCCAGCAGCCCGGGACTAGCCTCCTACAATGAGCAGTTCTTC; CDR3: CASSPGLASYNEQFF
J: TRBJ2-6; V: TRBV11-3; D: TRBD1; size: .; DNA: TGTGCCAGCAGCCCAGGGACAGGGCGTTACGACGTCCTGACTTTC; CDR3: CASSPGTGRYDVLTF
J: TRBJ2-5; V: TRBV18; D: TRBD2; size: .; DNA: TGTGCCAGCTCACCACCGGGAGGGGCAGAGACCCAGTACTTC; CDR3: CASSPPGGAETQYF
J: TRBJ1-4; V: TRBV5-4; D: .; size: .; DNA: TGTGCCAGCAGCTTGGGAGGCGGGGCACAGAGGGAAAAACTGTTTTTT; CDR3: CASSLGGGAQREKLFF
J: TRBJ2-3; V: TRBV7-2; D: TRBD2; size: .; DNA: TGTGCCAGCAGCGGAACTAGCGGGAGTCCCGCAGATACGCAGTATTTT; CDR3: CASSGTSGSPADTQYF
J: TRBJ1-2; V: TRBV5-5; D: .; size: .; DNA: TGTGCCAGCAGCTTTGCGGGCGGCCCTATGGGGGGCTACACCTTC; CDR3: CASSFAGGPMGGYTF
J: TRBJ2-3; V: TRBV7-3; D: TRBD2; size: .; DNA: TGTGCCAGCAGCTTAAACTCACTAGCGGGTGCTAGCACAGATACGCAGTATTTT; CDR3: CASSLNSLAGASTDTQYF
J: TRBJ2-6; V: TRBV7-6; D: .; size: .; DNA: TGTGCCAGCAGCTTAGGAGTCCTCCCGAGCTCTGGGGCCAACGTCCTGACTTTC; CDR3: CASSLGVLPSSGANVLTF
J: TRBJ2-2; V: TRBV24-1; D: TRBD1; size: .; DNA: TGTGCCACCAGTGATTACGACAGGGGAGGCACCGGGGAGCTGTTTTTT; CDR3: CATSDYDRGGTGELFF
J: TRBJ1-1; V: TRBV6-5; D: TRBD1; size: .; DNA: TGTGCCACCTACCACGCGGACAGACCAGGGGGTGGAGCTTTCTTT; CDR3: CATYHADRPGGGAFF
J: TRBJ1-6; V: TRBV7-9; D: TRBD1; size: .; DNA: TGTGCCAGCAGCCTGGGACAGGGTGGCGGAAATTCACCCCTCCACTTT; CDR3: CASSLGQGGGNSPLHF
J: TRBJ2-2; V: TRBV7-9; D: .; size: .; DNA: TGTGCCAGCAGCTTAGGCAGGGCGAACACCGGGGAGCTGTTTTTT; CDR3: CASSLGRANTGELFF
J: TRBJ1-5; V: TRBV29-1; D: .; size: .; DNA: TGCAGCGCCCTTTCGGGATCTGATCAGCCCCAGCATTTT; CDR3: CSALSGSDQPQHF